One sample yielded the 13 T cell receptor beta chains listed below, sequenced in a study of shared clonotypes between healthy human individuals. Measured with immunoSEQ multiplex PCR; TCRdb has only the in-frame clones, and not every one. The sample records around 1,100,000 clones, roughly 80% being singletons. What was sequenced was memory CD4+ T cells from PBMCs. Subset described: CD45RA-negative fraction. Every receptor here comes from a young man in good health. Some clones in this sample may be carry-over from other donors' samples.

The chain links TRBV20-1 to TRBJ2-5; a weak D match, TRBD2 (6 bases). V shed 6 bases and J shed 5 bases, with 10 bases lying between them. This CDR3 is 11 amino acids long. Germline V gives CDR1 DFQATT, CDR2 SNEGSKA (reference sequence). CDR3 coding DNA: TGCAGTGCGCTGCTAGCGGAGACCCAGTACTTC. Encoded protein: CSALLAETQYF.

This clone was observed a few times. This chain uses TRBV29-1 with TRBJ2-1, with D possibly TRBD2 on 5 matching bases. The CDR3 covers 13 residues. Looked up from germline, CDR1 is SQVTM and CDR2 is ANQGSEA. V gave up 4 bases and J gave up 2 bases, with 9 bases separating them. In DNA form, the CDR3 reads TGCAGCGTTGTGAGGGCCACCTACAATGAGCAGTTCTTC. Encoded protein: CSVVRATYNEQFF.

This chain links TRBV7-8 with TRBJ2-1, with D tentatively TRBD1 or TRBD2 (5 bases each). The germline V gene encodes CDR1 SGHVS and CDR2 FQNEAQ. The CDR3 is 13 amino acids. V was cut by 10 bases and J by 5 bases, with 15 bases left in between. The CDR3 here is CATAIGADNEQFF. The DNA of the CDR3 is TGTGCCACCGCAATCGGGGCGGACAATGAGCAGTTCTTC.

The gene calls are TRBV11-2 and TRBJ2-3; either TRBD1 or TRBD2 may supply D (5 bases each). Germline CDR1 is SGHAT and CDR2 is FQNNGV. The CDR3 loop spans 14 amino acids. V shed 6 bases and J shed 9 bases, with 19 bases lying between them. CDR3 DNA sequence: TGTGCCAGCAGTACCGGGACGTCGAGTGGCACGCAGTATTTT. Amino acids: CASSTGTSSGTQYF.

V usage is TRBV25-1 and J usage is TRBJ2-1; 7 bases agree with TRBD2. From germline, CDR1 is MGHDK and CDR2 SYGVNS. The CDR3 has 16 amino acids. Unmatched junction bases numbered 11, after V lost 3 bases and J lost 6 bases. CDR3 nucleotides: TGTGCCAGCAGTGAGTCAGCGGGAATTGTAGGCAATGAGCAGTTCTTC. This gives the protein CASSESAGIVGNEQFF.

The J gene is TRBJ2-1, the V gene TRBV30; D is undetermined. The CDR3 has 12 amino acids. Germline loops: CDR1 GTSNPN, CDR2 SVGIG (reference sequence). V was pared by 0 bases and J by 8 bases, with 8 bases between. As DNA, the CDR3 is TGTGCCTGGAGTGTACTGAGTTATGAGCAGTTCTTC. As protein: CAWSVLSYEQFF. Complete variable domain (other parts from reference TRBV30 and TRBJ2-1): SQTIHQWPATLVQPVGSPLSLECTVEGTSNPNLYWYRQAAGRGLQLLFYSVGIGQISSEVPQNLSASRPQDRQFILSSKKLLLSDSGFYLCAWSVLSYEQFFGPGTRLTVL.

This clone has a handful of counts. V gene TRBV5-6 combines with J gene TRBJ1-4; tentatively, D is TRBD1 (5 bases). Looked up from germline, CDR1 is SGHDT and CDR2 is YYEEEE. The CDR3 extends over 15 amino acids. Trimming cost V 2 bases and J 6 bases, with 14 bases left between them. In DNA, the CDR3 is TGTGCCAGCAGCTTAAATTCCGGGGGAGATGAAAAACTGTTTTTT. Protein sequence: CASSLNSGGDEKLFF.

This clone was detected once. The chain links TRBV6-5 to TRBJ2-3; D possibly uses TRBD1 or TRBD2 (5 bases each). The germline CDR1 and CDR2 sequences are MNHEY and SVGAGI. The length of the CDR3 is 15 residues. Between the trimmed V and J ends, which lost 5 bases and 1 base, there was a span of 13 bases. DNA for the CDR3: TGTGCCAGCAGTAACCGGGACCGACGCACAGATACGCAGTATTTT. Translated, it gives CASSNRDRRTDTQYF.

The V call is TRBV2, the J call TRBJ2-7; unclear D gene. This CDR3 has 12 residues. Between the trimmed V and J ends, which lost 4 bases and 5 bases, there was a span of 9 bases. Germline-derived CDR1 and CDR2 are SNHLY and FYNNEI. Here the CDR3 reads CASSGLVDEQYF. The CDR3 nucleotides are TGTGCCAGCAGTGGACTGGTAGACGAGCAGTACTTC.

The V gene is TRBV7-2, the J gene TRBJ1-3; perhaps TRBD1 as D (5 bases). Germline V gene lookup returns CDR1 SGHTA and CDR2 FQGNSA. V lost 5 bases and J lost 0, with 14 bases in between. The CDR3 sequence is 16 residues long. The CDR3 DNA reads as TGTGCCAGCAGCCCTGGAGAGGGGTTCTCTGGAAACACCATATATTTT. Its translation: CASSPGEGFSGNTIYF.

This clone has a handful of counts. The chain links TRBV11-2 to TRBJ2-3, with 10 bases identical to TRBD2. Trimming cost V 5 bases and J 2 bases; bases outside gene matches: 7. The germline V gene encodes CDR1 SGHAT and CDR2 FQNNGV. The CDR3 runs to 16 residues. The CDR3 DNA follows: TGTGCCAGCAGCCTAAGAAGCGGGAGGGACACAGATACGCAGTATTTT. This gives the protein CASSLRSGRDTDTQYF.

The chain carries TRBV19 and TRBJ1-1; D perhaps matches TRBD1 (6 bases). Germline CDR1 reads LNHDA; CDR2 reads SQIVND (reference sequence). The V gene lost 0 bases and the J gene lost 6 bases, with 14 bases spanning the gap. CDR3 length: 15 amino acids. The CDR3 DNA reads TGTGCCAGTAGTATAGATACGTCAGGGGTGGCTGAAGCTTTCTTT. It translates to CASSIDTSGVAEAFF.

This clone was picked up many times. At the DNA level, this CDR3 is encoded by other sequences in the same sample as well. The chain is built from TRBV9 and TRBJ2-2; 10 bases align to TRBD1. CDR1 and CDR2 from the germline V gene are SGDLS and YYNGEE. Trimming at V came to 5 bases and at J to 5 bases, leaving 6 bases not matched to a gene. The CDR3 extends over 15 amino acids. The CDR3 region is CASRTGDRGTGELFF. The DNA for the CDR3 is TGTGCCAGCAGGACCGGGGACAGGGGTACCGGGGAGCTGTTTTTT. Based on the CDR3 plus reference TRBV9 and TRBJ2-2, the full variable domain is DSGVTQTPKHLITATGQRVTLRCSPRSGDLSVYWYQQSLDQGLQFLIQYYNGEERAKGNILERFSAQQFPDLHSELNLSSLELGDSALYFCASRTGDRGTGELFFGEGSRLTVL.